This T cell receptor (beta chain) originates from a study of beta chain features in type 1 diabetes. Study-wide context: Patients and healthy donors were similar in age, gender and cell yields. Study findings and constraints: Diminished insertions and augmented deletions at VDJ junctions characterized type 1 diabetes patients. Researchers report that Type 1 diabetes patients had moderately but significantly shorter TCRB CDR3s across all four CD4+ subsets.

Remarks on this clone: Its specificity is not known.

Trimming cost V 3 bases and J 2 bases; bases outside gene matches: 6. The CDR3 spans 16 residues. Germline V gene data show CDR1 as SEHNR and CDR2 as FQNEAQ (reference sequence). Since all of the isolated RNA was reverse transcribed, expressed TCRB transcripts were what got sequenced. Sequencing used immunoSEQ multiplex PCR; TCRdb keeps in-frame clones, though not all of them. The sample has fewer than 900,000 clones, about a sixth seen once; the top ten hold 0.02% to 0.025%. The sequencing sample was made of naive CD4+ T cells from blood. This TCR was sampled from a woman aged 18-29 years in good health. The chain carries TRBV7-9 and TRBJ2-2; 7 bases are shared with TRBD1. The chain's CDR3 is CASSFTGTANTGELFF. As DNA, the CDR3 is TGTGCCAGCAGCTTTACCGGGACAGCCAACACCGGGGAGCTGTTTTTT.